A single sample is the source of the 17 T cell receptor beta chains below, sequenced in a study of breast tumors, draining lymph nodes, adjacent tissues. Each CDR3 protein is one row after TCRdb ran MiXCR on the multiplex PCR reads. The sample holds around 50,000 distinct CDR3 sequences, roughly 23% seen once. The material sequenced was breast tumor tissue. The receptor set was obtained from a female donor with breast cancer. Some clones in this sample may be carry-over from other donors' samples.

The table lists this clonotype with many counts. The chain employs TRBV10-3 and TRBJ2-3; weak D call: TRBD2 (6 bases). Trimming shortened V by 4 bases and J by 3 bases, and 14 bases separated the two germline ends. The germline gives CDR1 ENHRY, CDR2 SYGVKD. This CDR3 spans 15 amino acids. The CDR3 coding sequence is TGTGCCATCAGTGTCGAACGGGAGCGGACAGATACGCAGTATTTT. Amino acid sequence: CAISVERERTDTQYF.

In its sample, this clonotype was seen many times. The V gene is TRBV3-1, the J gene TRBJ1-2; D call uncertain. V was cut by 0 bases and J by 8 bases, with 16 bases left in between. The CDR3 is 15 amino acids. Germline V gene lookup returns CDR1 LGHDT and CDR2 YNNKEL (reference sequence). CDR3 amino acids: CASSQDRRGGRGYTF. DNA for the CDR3: TGTGCCAGCAGCCAAGACCGGAGAGGAGGCCGGGGCTACACCTTC.

This clonotype occurred many times. The chain uses TRBV20-1 and TRBJ1-5; no firm D call. V was cut by 2 bases and J by 10 bases, with 6 bases left in between. CDR3 length equals 10 residues. The germline CDR1 and CDR2 sequences are DFQATT and SNEGSKA (reference sequence). The CDR3 bases are TGCAGTGCTAGACAAGGACCCCAGCATTTT. This translates into CSARQGPQHF.

This clonotype was picked up many times. The V and J genes are TRBV4-2 and TRBJ2-1; the D is unclear. V was cut by 4 bases and J by 1 base, with 11 bases left in between. The CDR3 length is 15 residues. Germline V lookup: CDR1 LGHNA, CDR2 YNFKEQ. CDR3 loop: CASSPHSESYNEQFF. The CDR3 DNA sequence: TGTGCCAGCAGCCCTCACTCGGAGTCCTACAATGAGCAGTTCTTC.

This clonotype was seen only a few times. Since a much larger clone is just one base distant, this may be a read error. The V call is TRBV20-1, the J call TRBJ1-3; possible D gene TRBD1, 5 bases. The CDR3 is made up of 13 amino acids. The germline V gene has CDR1 DFQATT and CDR2 SNEGSKA (reference sequence). V gave up 3 bases and J gave up 8 bases, with 14 bases separating them. The CDR3 is CSASRRGADTIYF. DNA of the CDR3: TGCAGTGCTAGCCGACGGGGCGCGGACACCATATATTTT.

This clonotype showed up many times. The chain couples TRBV5-1 to TRBJ1-3; D is possibly TRBD1 (5 bases). From germline, CDR1 is SGHRS and CDR2 YFSETQ. V dropped 5 bases and J dropped 0 bases, with 15 bases sitting between them. The CDR3 runs to 16 residues. This chain's CDR3 is CASRRGDGLSGNTIYF. The CDR3 bases are TGCGCCAGCAGACGGGGCGACGGACTCTCTGGAAACACCATATATTTT. Based on the CDR3 plus reference TRBV5-1 and TRBJ1-3, the full variable domain is KAGVTQTPRYLIKTRGQQVTLSCSPISGHRSVSWYQQTPGQGLQFLFEYFSETQRNKGNFPGRFSGRQFSNSRSEMNVSTLELGDSALYLCASRRGDGLSGNTIYFGEGSWLTVV.

This sequence joins TRBV5-1 and TRBJ2-7, with D perhaps assigned TRBD1 or TRBD2 (5 bases each). Trimming removed 4 bases from V and 5 bases from J, with 22 bases in between. CDR3 size: 16 residues. Germline CDR1 is SGHRS and CDR2 is YFSETQ. CDR3 in amino acids: CASSVARGELLHEQYF. DNA for the CDR3: TGCGCCAGCAGCGTGGCCCGAGGGGAATTGCTCCACGAGCAGTACTTC.

This clonotype was seen ten or more times. The CDR3 nucleotides are TGTGCCAGCAGCTTAGTGTCAGCAACTAATGAAAAACTGTTTTTT. Translating it yields CASSLVSATNEKLFF. V gene TRBV7-9 combines with J gene TRBJ1-4; no clear D. CDR3 length equals 15 residues. Trimming removed 1 base from V and 0 bases from J, with 6 bases in between. Germline CDR1 is SEHNR and CDR2 is FQNEAQ (reference sequence).

This clonotype is medium-sized (0.01 to 0.1%). The chain uses TRBV12-3 or TRBV12-4 and TRBJ2-4; 8 positions match TRBD1. The V and J ends lost 7 bases and 6 bases, in that order; junction bases with no gene match: 8. The CDR3 totals 14 residues. The CDR3 here is CASTPTGGINIQYF. The CDR3 nucleotides are TGTGCCAGCACCCCAACAGGGGGTATAAACATTCAGTACTTC.

The chain carries TRBV5-1 and TRBJ2-4; TRBD2 might be the D (5 bases). Trimming left V 0 bases short and J 5 bases short, with 15 bases between. The CDR3 has 16 amino acids. The V gene's germline CDR1 is SGHRS and CDR2 YFSETQ. The CDR3 coding sequence is TGCGCCAGCAGCTTGGGGACCGGGATGGGCGAAAACATTCAGTACTTC. This sequence encodes CASSLGTGMGENIQYF.

To note about this clonotype: Because it lacks the conserved phenylalanine or tryptophan at the end, this CDR3 is likely a read error. This rearrangement joins TRBV5-5 to TRBJ1-2; TRBD1 agrees at 8 bases. Germline CDR1 SGHKS, CDR2 YYEKEE (reference sequence). This CDR3 comprises 15 residues. The DNA of the CDR3 is TGTGCCGGCAGCTTGAGGGCAGGGGGCCATTATGGCTACACCCTC. This sequence encodes CAGSLRAGGHYGYTL.

This clonotype was observed at least ten times. The chain uses TRBV5-1 and TRBJ1-5, with 10 bases that match TRBD1. Germline V gene data show CDR1 as SGHRS and CDR2 as YFSETQ. Trimming cost V 4 bases and J 2 bases; bases outside gene matches: 3. This CDR3 contains 15 residues. DNA of the CDR3: TGCGCCAGCAGCCGAGGGACAGGGGGCAATCAGCCCCAGCATTTT. Protein product: CASSRGTGGNQPQHF. The full variable domain, with the rest looked up from reference TRBV5-1 and TRBJ1-5, is KAGVTQTPRYLIKTRGQQVTLSCSPISGHRSVSWYQQTPGQGLQFLFEYFSETQRNKGNFPGRFSGRQFSNSRSEMNVSTLELGDSALYLCASSRGTGGNQPQHFGDGTRLSIL.

To note about this clonotype: A much larger clonotype is one base distant, so this may be a read error. The chain carries TRBV6-2 or TRBV6-3 and TRBJ1-2, with 7 bases identical to TRBD1. This CDR3 comprises 14 residues. Germline CDR1 MNHEY, CDR2 SVGEGT. Unmatched junction bases numbered 7, after V lost 5 bases and J lost 4 bases. CDR3 nucleotides: TGTGCCAGCAGTATGACAGGGTCGAGCTATGGCTACACCTTC. Amino acids: CASSMTGSSYGYTF.

In this sample, this clonotype turned up many times. Written as DNA, the CDR3 is TGTGCCAGCAGCTTAGCGGGGGGAGATACGCAGTATTTT. Protein product: CASSLAGGDTQYF. The J gene is TRBJ2-3, the V gene TRBV7-6; tentative D call: TRBD2 (6 bases). Germline CDR1 reads SGHVS; CDR2 reads FNYEAQ. The CDR3 sequence is 13 residues long. The V gene lost 0 bases and the J gene lost 5 bases, with 6 bases spanning the gap.

By proportion, this clonotype is medium-sized (0.01 to 0.1%). V gene TRBV10-3 combines with J gene TRBJ1-2, with D unresolved. The germline CDR1 and CDR2 sequences are ENHRY and SYGVKD. Trimming removed 0 bases at V and 3 bases at J, with 5 bases between. The CDR3 sequence is 13 residues long. The chain's CDR3 is CAISESADYGYTF. The CDR3 nucleotides are TGTGCCATCAGTGAGTCGGCAGACTATGGCTACACCTTC.

This clonotype was seen many times. V usage is TRBV4-1 and J usage is TRBJ1-5, with no clear D. Germline-derived CDR1 and CDR2 are MGHRA and YSYEKL. V dropped 0 bases and J dropped 0 bases, with 9 bases sitting between them. The CDR3 sequence is 16 residues long. The chain's CDR3 is CASSQDPGFSNQPQHF. The CDR3 DNA is TGCGCCAGCAGCCAAGACCCAGGATTTAGCAATCAGCCCCAGCATTTT.

This clonotype showed up many times. The chain combines TRBV10-3 with TRBJ1-3; D is perhaps TRBD1 (5 bases). CDR3 size: 16 residues. Per germline, CDR1 ENHRY and CDR2 SYGVKD. V lost 0 bases and J lost 3, with 12 bases in between. The CDR3 here is CAISESFGRDGNTIYF. The CDR3 nucleotides are TGTGCCATCAGTGAGTCATTTGGCAGGGATGGAAACACCATATATTTT.